This TCR beta chain was recorded in a study of T cell responses to AZD1222 COVID-19 vaccine. Losses at the gene ends were 5 bases for V and 5 bases for J; bases not matched to a gene: 6. This CDR3 is built from 15 residues. Germline assignment: CDR1 SGHVS and CDR2 FQNEAQ. This clone has just one count. The method was immunoSEQ multiplex PCR; TCRdb's version includes in-frame clones alone and lacks a portion of them. The sample comprises 120,000 or so clones, less than 95% of which are singletons, and under 10% rests with the top ten. This receptor was identified in an adult in good health. The chain couples TRBV7-8 to TRBJ2-7; 13 bases match TRBD2. The sequencing used peripheral blood, collected on day 0 of AZD1222 vaccination. CDR3 sequence reads: CASSGLAGEGDEQYF. CDR3 sequence (DNA): TGTGCCAGCAGCGGACTAGCGGGGGAAGGGGACGAGCAGTACTTC.